The 28 T cell receptor beta chains below were found in one sample sequenced in a study of T cells in Graves' hyperthyroidism and ophthalmopathy. What was amplified from RNA transcripts were TCR beta CDR3 regions. The HTBI primer set drove a first-round RT-PCR of the TCR CDR3. TCRdb redid the calling of the multiplex PCR reads with MiXCR, one entry per CDR3 protein. Found here are 250,000 or so distinct CDR3 sequences, about 16% of them singletons; the top ten hold around 30%. Material: blood. Source of these receptors: a woman younger than 30 with Graves' ophthalmopathy.

This clonotype was picked up a small number of times. J is TRBJ1-4 and V is TRBV6-1; 8 bases align to TRBD1. The CDR3 runs 15 residues. The J segment lost 8 bases and the V segment lost 8 bases, leaving 13 bases of the junction unmatched. The germline gives CDR1 MNHNS, CDR2 SASEGT. The CDR3 spells CASGISTGVQEKLFF. The CDR3 DNA reads TGTGCCAGCGGTATATCGACAGGGGTTCAAGAAAAACTGTTTTTT.

Ten or more counts support this clonotype. J is TRBJ1-1 and V is TRBV5-1; D remains ambiguous. The V gene's germline CDR1 is SGHRS and CDR2 YFSETQ. The CDR3 spans 13 residues. The V end lost 0 bases, the J end lost 3 bases, and 6 bases lay between the germline ends. DNA for the CDR3: TGCGCCAGCAGCTTGGTCCCAGACACTGAAGCTTTCTTT. This encodes CASSLVPDTEAFF.

This clonotype was seen repeatedly, ten times or more. This rearrangement joins TRBV30 to TRBJ2-1; 7 nucleotides agree with TRBD2. The length of the CDR3 is 13 residues. Germline values: CDR1 GTSNPN, CDR2 SVGIG (reference sequence). V trimming: 2 bases; J trimming: 5 bases; junction bases outside the gene matches: 3. The CDR3 DNA sequence: TGTGCCTGGAGTATTACTAGCGACAATGAGCAGTTCTTC. It encodes CAWSITSDNEQFF.

Note on this clonotype: It is likely a read error, because the conserved phenylalanine at the end of the CDR3 is missing. The DNA is left out, because the CDR3 cannot be placed on it with certainty; the CDR3 is given as TCRdb lists it. The chain couples TRBV7-2 to TRBJ2-3; the table's D call of TRBD1 was not tested on the DNA. Per the germline V gene, CDR1 is SGHTA and CDR2 is FQGNSA. The CDR3 numbers 15 amino acids, ends counted. Here the CDR3 reads CASSSGQPSTDTQYS.

The chain is built from TRBV20-1 and TRBJ2-5, with 16 bases aligning to TRBD2. This CDR3 has 17 amino acids. Germline-derived CDR1 and CDR2 are DFQATT and SNEGSKA (reference sequence). Germline trimming cut 5 bases from V and 2 bases from J; bases unmatched to any gene: 8. The CDR3 sequence: CSAVGTSGRVIQETQYF. The CDR3 region has the DNA TGCAGTGCTGTGGGGACTAGCGGGAGGGTAATACAAGAGACCCAGTACTTC.

This clonotype was counted at least ten times. This chain uses TRBV20-1 with TRBJ1-5, with unresolved D. Germline assignment: CDR1 DFQATT and CDR2 SNEGSKA (reference sequence). V lost 5 bases to trimming and J lost 7 bases, with 15 bases between them. This CDR3 contains 13 residues. CDR3 DNA: TGCAGTGCTTCGCCCCCAGGTTTGCAGCCCCAGCATTTT. Its protein product is CSASPPGLQPQHF.

The chain links TRBV15 to TRBJ1-6, with D hard to call. V was clipped by 0 bases and J by 4 bases, with 10 bases between them. The CDR3 spans 16 residues. In germline, CDR1 is LNHNV, CDR2 YYDKDF (reference sequence). CDR3 loop: CATSRDVNSYNSPLHF. DNA for the CDR3: TGTGCCACCAGCAGAGATGTGAACAGTTATAATTCACCCCTCCACTTT.

This clonotype has only a few counts. The chain employs TRBV4-2 and TRBJ1-5; D possibly corresponds to TRBD1 (6 bases). V lost 1 base, J lost 4 bases, and 11 bases lay in between. CDR3 length equals 15 residues. Per the germline V gene, CDR1 is LGHNA and CDR2 is YNFKEQ. CDR3 sequence (DNA): TGTGCCAGCAGCCAAGGCCTCACAGGGAATCAGCCCCAGCATTTT. This gives the protein CASSQGLTGNQPQHF.

A few counts support this clonotype. The V and J genes are TRBV9 and TRBJ1-3; a weak D match, TRBD1 (6 bases). CDR3 length equals 17 residues. Trimming pared 3 bases from V and 2 bases from J, leaving 18 bases between. Germline V lookup: CDR1 SGDLS, CDR2 YYNGEE. The CDR3 loop is CASSAGGGLHTGNTIYF. CDR3 DNA: TGTGCCAGCAGCGCGGGGGGGGGGCTACACACTGGAAACACCATATATTTT.

This clonotype has a count of ten or more. The chain links TRBV9 to TRBJ1-3; possibly TRBD1 for D (6 bases). There are 15 residues in the CDR3. Germline V gene lookup returns CDR1 SGDLS and CDR2 YYNGEE. Trimming stripped 1 base from V and 1 base from J, with 9 bases between. CDR3: CASSVLGASGNTIYF. The CDR3 DNA is TGTGCCAGCAGCGTACTGGGGGCGTCTGGAAACACCATATATTTT.

This clonotype was seen many times. This chain joins TRBV9 and TRBJ2-7; 7 bases align to TRBD1. This CDR3 region has 14 residues. Germline V gene lookup returns CDR1 SGDLS and CDR2 YYNGEE. V was clipped by 0 bases and J by 6 bases; unmatched bases: 6. CDR3 nucleotides: TGTGCCAGCAGCGTAGGACCGACAGGGTTCGAGCAGTACTTC. It encodes CASSVGPTGFEQYF.

This clonotype has a count of ten or more. The chain's CDR3 is CATSRDPNQPQHF. In DNA, the CDR3 is TGTGCCACCAGCAGAGATCCTAATCAGCCCCAGCATTTT. V is TRBV15 and J is TRBJ1-5; D is uncertain. Germline CDR1 is LNHNV and CDR2 is YYDKDF (reference sequence). The CDR3 has 13 amino acids. Trimming shortened V by 0 bases and J by 4 bases, and 4 bases separated the two germline ends.

The rearrangement uses TRBV7-3 and TRBJ2-2; possible D gene TRBD2, 5 bases. The CDR3 has 16 amino acids. V gave up 4 bases and J gave up 5 bases, with 17 bases separating them. In germline, CDR1 is SGHTA, CDR2 FQGTGA. The CDR3 sequence: CASSSSIGEPTGELFF. The DNA of the CDR3 is TGTGCCAGCAGCTCATCGATCGGGGAGCCAACCGGGGAGCTGTTTTTT. Full variable domain (rest looked up from reference TRBV7-3 and TRBJ2-2): GAGVSQTPSNKVTEKGKYVELRCDPISGHTALYWYRQSLGQGPEFLIYFQGTGAADDSGLPNDRFFAVRPEGSVSTLKIQRTERGDSAVYLCASSSSIGEPTGELFFGEGSRLTVL.

The table lists this clonotype with many counts. The chain joins TRBV28 to TRBJ2-5; D might be TRBD2 (5 bases). Between the trimmed V and J ends, which lost 1 base and 5 bases, there was a span of 17 bases. The length of the CDR3 is 16 residues. Looked up from germline, CDR1 is MDHEN and CDR2 is SYDVKM. For the CDR3, the DNA is TGTGCCAGCAGTTTATTTGCAGCCAGCGTAGCGGAGACCCAGTACTTC. Encoded protein: CASSLFAASVAETQYF.

About this clonotype itself: One end of the junction is discordant with germline, which a read error may explain. The V call is TRBV27, the J call TRBJ2-7, with D uncertain. CDR1 and CDR2 from the germline V gene are MNHEY and SMNVEV (reference sequence). The CDR3 loop spans 15 amino acids. The CDR3 region has the DNA TGTGCCGGCAGTTTTTCAGGAGTCTTATACTACGAGCAGTACTTC. This translates into CAGSFSGVLYYEQYF.

This clonotype was seen many times. The J gene is TRBJ1-2, the V gene TRBV7-3; 7 bases line up with TRBD1. CDR1 and CDR2 from the germline V gene are SGHTA and FQGTGA. The trim removed 4 bases at V and 7 bases at J, leaving 6 bases unmatched. This CDR3 contains 13 residues. CDR3: CASSSTGYAGYTF. The CDR3 DNA follows: TGTGCCAGCAGCTCGACAGGGTATGCTGGCTACACCTTC.

This clonotype was seen just once. V usage is TRBV6-4 and J usage is TRBJ2-5; unclear D gene. V lost 2 bases and J lost 4, with 17 bases in between. CDR3 size: 16 residues. The germline V gene encodes CDR1 MRHNA and CDR2 SNTAGT. CDR3 DNA sequence: TGTGCCAGCAGTGACCCCGGGTGGACCCGAGGAGAGACCCAGTACTTC. Translating it yields CASSDPGWTRGETQYF.

The sample holds many counts of this clonotype. V is TRBV7-3 and J is TRBJ2-7; D possibly corresponds to TRBD1 (6 bases). Trimming stripped 5 bases from V and 4 bases from J, with 12 bases between. Germline-derived CDR1 and CDR2 are SGHTA and FQGTGA. The CDR3 is 13 amino acids. The CDR3, as DNA: TGTGCCAGCAGCAGGGACATCCATTACGAGCAGTACTTC. It translates to CASSRDIHYEQYF.

This clonotype was seen repeatedly, ten times or more. This sequence joins TRBV5-1 and TRBJ2-3; 10 positions agree with TRBD2. The CDR3 sequence is 18 residues long. The V and J ends lost 0 bases and 4 bases, in that order; junction bases with no gene match: 11. Germline V CDR1 and CDR2: SGHRS, YFSETQ. The CDR3 sequence is CASSLAFTASGRSDTQYF. For the CDR3, the DNA is TGCGCCAGCAGCTTGGCCTTTACCGCTAGCGGGAGATCAGATACGCAGTATTTT.

About this clonotype: A much more abundant neighbour one base away suggests this may be a read error. The chain's CDR3 is CTSSFARTGGGKLFF. The CDR3, as DNA: TGTACCAGCAGTTTTGCGCGCACAGGGGGGGGAAAACTGTTTTTT. The V gene is TRBV28, the J gene TRBJ1-4; 8 bases map to TRBD1. This CDR3 comprises 15 residues. The germline CDR1 and CDR2 sequences are MDHEN and SYDVKM.

This clonotype has ten or more counts. The chain employs TRBV20-1 and TRBJ2-1, with 8 bases aligning to TRBD2. The CDR3 length is 15 residues. The V and J ends lost 3 bases and 0 bases, in that order; junction bases with no gene match: 4. CDR1 is DFQATT and CDR2 is SNEGSKA in the germline V gene (reference sequence). The CDR3 DNA follows: TGCAGTGCTAGGGGCGGGGGGCACTCCTACAATGAGCAGTTCTTC. This translates into CSARGGGHSYNEQFF.

V usage is TRBV3-1 and J usage is TRBJ2-5; weak D call: TRBD1 (6 bases). The germline V and J ends were trimmed by 9 bases and 5 bases, with 13 bases remaining between them. The germline V gene encodes CDR1 LGHDT and CDR2 YNNKEL (reference sequence). The CDR3 runs to 12 residues. The CDR3 spells CASQTGPETQYF. CDR3 bases: TGTGCCAGTCAAACAGGGCCGGAGACCCAGTACTTC.

This clonotype was counted ten times or more. The rearrangement joins TRBV3-1 to TRBJ2-5; D is uncertain. The CDR3 runs 12 residues. The germline CDR1 and CDR2 sequences are LGHDT and YNNKEL (reference sequence). V lost 1 base and J 4 bases, leaving 4 bases between the germline ends. This chain's CDR3 is CASSQVGETQYF. Written as DNA, the CDR3 is TGTGCCAGCAGCCAAGTGGGAGAGACCCAGTACTTC.

The chain combines TRBV5-1 with TRBJ2-7, with D tentatively TRBD1 (6 bases). The germline gives CDR1 SGHRS, CDR2 YFSETQ. The CDR3 is made up of 14 amino acids. Between the trimmed V and J ends, which lost 0 bases and 5 bases, there was a span of 12 bases. As DNA, the CDR3 is TGCGCCAGCAGCTTGGGACAGGAGTTCCACGAGCAGTACTTC. Encoded protein: CASSLGQEFHEQYF.

This clonotype has a count of ten or more. The genes are TRBV18 and TRBJ2-6; a possible D gene is TRBD1 (7 bases). Germline V gene lookup returns CDR1 KGHSH and CDR2 LQKENI. The CDR3 is 18 amino acids. Trimming stripped 1 base from V and 0 bases from J, with 13 bases between. CDR3 loop: CASSPRPGDSSGANVLTF. For the CDR3, the DNA is TGTGCCAGCTCACCACGTCCGGGGGACAGCTCTGGGGCCAACGTCCTGACTTTC. The variable domain in full, completed from reference TRBV18 and TRBJ2-6, reads NAGVMQNPRHLVRRRGQEARLRCSPMKGHSHVYWYRQLPEEGLKFMVYLQKENIIDESGMPKERFSAEFPKEGPSILRIQQVVRGDSAAYFCASSPRPGDSSGANVLTFGAGSRLTVL.

This clonotype showed up just a few times. The V call is TRBV6-1, the J call TRBJ2-1; TRBD1 matches 10 bases. Trimming at V came to 7 bases and at J to 4 bases, leaving 4 bases not matched to a gene. CDR3 length: 14 amino acids. CDR1 and CDR2 (germline): MNHNS, SASEGT. DNA for the CDR3: TGTGCCAGCAAGGGACAGGGGTCTTACAATGAGCAGTTCTTC. Protein sequence: CASKGQGSYNEQFF.

This clonotype was detected ten times or more. The chain joins TRBV18 to TRBJ2-1; 8 bases align to TRBD2. Germline CDR1 KGHSH, CDR2 LQKENI. The CDR3 loop spans 17 amino acids. V lost 0 bases, J lost 9 bases, and 13 bases stayed unmatched. In DNA, the CDR3 is TGTGCCAGCTCACCACCGAATTCGGGAGGGCCCCGGATTGAGCAGTTCTTC. It encodes CASSPPNSGGPRIEQFF.

This clonotype was picked up many times. The chain joins TRBV28 to TRBJ1-5; maybe TRBD1 (6 bases). The germline V and J ends were trimmed by 2 bases and 3 bases, with 8 bases remaining between them. Germline CDR1 and CDR2: MDHEN and SYDVKM. The CDR3 is 14 amino acids. CDR3 nucleotide sequence: TGTGCCAGCAGTTTAAACAGGGCCAATCAGCCCCAGCATTTT. This gives the protein CASSLNRANQPQHF. Drawing the rest from reference TRBV28 and TRBJ1-5, the complete variable domain is DVKVTQSSRYLVKRTGEKVFLECVQDMDHENMFWYRQDPGLGLRLIYFSYDVKMKEKGDIPEGYSVSREKKERFSLILESASTNQTSMYLCASSLNRANQPQHFGDGTRLSIL.